This T cell receptor (beta chain) was obtained from a study of control samples from healthy donors and cancer patients. The CDR3 has 14 residues. The ends were cut back, 5 bases at V and 3 bases at J, with 11 bases in the middle. Germline loops: CDR1 MNHEY, CDR2 SVGAGI. Assay used: immunoSEQ multiplex PCR; TCRdb lists only in-frame clones, some missing. The profile covers 95,000 to 120,000 clones, with approximately 82% appearing a single time and 6% to 8% taken by the ten largest. This clonotype was obtained from a man between 18 and 29 years old in good health. The material sequenced was blood. The chain is built from TRBV6-5 and TRBJ2-1; D might be TRBD1 or TRBD2, each matching 6 bases. CDR3 in DNA: TGTGCCAGCAGTAAGGGGGGACTCTACAATGAGCAGTTCTTC. Translation: CASSKGGLYNEQFF.